In its sample, the clone carrying this T cell receptor (beta chain) was seen a few times. Antigen specificity is unknown. There are 19 residues in the CDR3. Per germline, CDR1 SGHTA and CDR2 FQGNSA. V lost 0 bases to trimming and J lost 2 bases; unmatched junction nucleotides: 13. TCRdb reprocessed the reads via MiXCR and lists one record per CDR3 protein. Found here are 300,000 to 400,000 distinct CDR3 sequences, 20% to 30% of them singletons; the top ten hold roughly 13%. This entry is derived from a study of T cell repertoires in cytomegalovirus infection. The source of this sequence is a human donor in good health (CMV status not recorded). Some clones in this sample may be carry-over from other donors' samples. The sequenced sample was cultured PBMCs, obtained from culture after CMV antigen stimulation. The chain is built from TRBV7-2 and TRBJ2-5; 9 nucleotides agree with TRBD2. The CDR3 DNA reads TGTGCCAGCAGCTTAGCGGTGGGGCGTCTAGCGGGAATTCAAGAGACCCAGTACTTC. This gives the protein CASSLAVGRLAGIQETQYF.